The T cell receptor beta chain under discussion was sequenced for a study of tumor-infiltrating lymphocytes in localized non-small cell lung cancer. Study summary: From each patient, both tumor and uninvolved lung, non-adjacent to tumor, were sampled.

Per germline, CDR1 SGHRS and CDR2 YFSETQ. V lost 3 bases, J lost 8 bases, and 5 bases stayed unmatched. The CDR3 loop spans 13 amino acids. Study conclusions and caveats: Technical variation could not be separated from intratumor heterogeneity here. IM1 and IM2 tumors showed no difference in T-cell fraction.

Using immunoSEQ multiplex PCR, the repertoire was profiled, and TCRdb retains in-frame clones only, with some absent. This sample has roughly 15,000 clones, with more than 60% found just once. As regards this clone: What it recognizes is unknown.

Sequencing input: lung tumor tissue. The receptor comes from a human donor with non-small cell lung cancer. V and J are TRBV5-1 and TRBJ1-2; TRBD1 agrees at 9 bases. The CDR3 nucleotides are TGCGCCAGCAGCTGGGACAGGGACGACGGCTACACCTTC. It is translated as CASSWDRDDGYTF.